This is a list of T cell receptor beta chains from one sample in a study of cytomegalovirus exposure and HLA in healthy donors. Clones were sequenced by immunoSEQ multiplex PCR, and TCRdb holds only the in-frame ones, with some missing. The table records some 170,000 clones, approximately 84% of them present only once. The sample was PBMCs. Receptors were obtained from a female donor in good health and CMV-seronegative. Each CDR3 is given with its conserved first and last residue. The order of the fields is V gene, J gene, D gene, clone size, CDR3 protein, CDR3 DNA. D genes are given only for firm matches. Not all rows give a size; the values are once, few, many and, for expanded clones, a class.

V gene: TRBV5-8
J gene: TRBJ2-7
D gene: .
clone size: .
CDR3 protein: CASSPGRRPGDEQYF
CDR3 DNA: TGTGCCAGCAGCCCTGGTCGGCGGCCGGGGGACGAGCAGTACTTC

V gene: TRBV27
J gene: TRBJ2-7
D gene: TRBD2
clone size: .
CDR3 protein: CASSLPGLAYEQYF
CDR3 DNA: TGTGCCAGCAGCCTTCCGGGACTAGCGTACGAGCAGTACTTC

V gene: TRBV18
J gene: TRBJ1-2
D gene: .
clone size: few
CDR3 protein: CASSPPTGDYGYTF
CDR3 DNA: TGTGCCAGCTCACCACCGACAGGCGACTATGGCTACACCTTC

V gene: TRBV29-1
J gene: TRBJ2-2
D gene: .
clone size: .
CDR3 protein: CSVPWAAGELFF
CDR3 DNA: TGCAGCGTTCCTTGGGCAGCCGGGGAGCTGTTTTTT

V gene: TRBV5-1
J gene: TRBJ1-1
D gene: TRBD1
clone size: once
CDR3 protein: CASSSRTGGVNTEAFF
CDR3 DNA: TGCGCCAGCAGCTCCAGGACAGGGGGGGTGAACACTGAAGCTTTCTTT

V gene: TRBV7-9
J gene: TRBJ2-5
D gene: .
clone size: .
CDR3 protein: CSSSPPEETQYF
CDR3 DNA: TGTTCCAGCAGCCCCCCCGAGGAGACCCAGTACTTC

V gene: TRBV4-3
J gene: TRBJ2-7
D gene: .
clone size: .
CDR3 protein: CASSLGTGYEQYF
CDR3 DNA: TGCGCCAGCAGCTTGGGCACTGGCTACGAGCAGTACTTC

V gene: TRBV29-1
J gene: TRBJ1-3
D gene: .
clone size: .
CDR3 protein: CSVEAGRVGNTIYF
CDR3 DNA: TGCAGCGTTGAAGCTGGCAGGGTTGGAAACACCATATATTTT

V gene: TRBV27
J gene: TRBJ2-3
D gene: TRBD2
clone size: .
CDR3 protein: CASSILAGGQGDTQYF
CDR3 DNA: TGTGCCAGCAGTATTCTAGCGGGAGGGCAAGGAGATACGCAGTATTTT

V gene: TRBV7-9
J gene: TRBJ1-4
D gene: .
clone size: .
CDR3 protein: CSSSLGSVGGLREKLFF
CDR3 DNA: TGTTCCAGCAGCTTAGGCTCGGTTGGGGGCTTAAGGGAAAAACTGTTTTTT